This T cell receptor beta chain was captured in a study of blood T cell repertoires in COVID-19 (dated by TCRdb to 2018 to 2021). The study in broad terms: Collaborator samples came from the United States, Italy and Spain and covered acute and convalescent phases of COVID-19. A de-identified subject ID, COVID-19 status, age in years and sex were almost always included in the sample metadata. HLA class I and class II types, where available, came from metadata supplied by the sample provider rather than from assay-based typing. Samples came from the ongoing ImmuneRACE study (first 160 participants) plus 1,254 subjects from 6 global collaborators. The prospective study material was composed of cDNA or gDNA derived from T cells, B-cell-depleted T cells, or PBMCs. The dataset comprised deeply sampled blood TCRbeta repertoires from subjects exposed to, actively infected with, or recovered from COVID-19. The repertoires were released in a freely available public database meant as a resource for research on the immune response to SARS-CoV-2. Paper-wide results and their limitations: The amount of clinical and demographic metadata varied by source and participant and was provided uncurated.

TCRbeta CDR3 regions were amplified from genomic DNA by means of the immunoSEQ Assay, a bias-controlled multiplex PCR. For the original study's pipeline: The number of nucleated cells in each sample was estimated by amplification of reference gene primers within the assay. To quantify the absolute abundance of each unique TCRbeta CDR3 rearrangement, sequence reads were collapsed and filtered. For each sample, productive Simpson clonality was calculated as the square root of Simpson's diversity index over productive rearrangements. TCRdb retrieved this table from immuneACCESS and kept in-frame rearrangements only. Not all clones are present; in checked studies, unresolved V genes account for under half, and no reason is known for the remainder. V, J and clone size were drawn from that table, and D and trimming were deduced from the DNA. For this sample the table gives 150,000 or so clones, of which roughly 80% were detected only once. Clones ranked in the top ten supply 3% of the sample.

The germline V gene sets CDR1 to ENHRY and CDR2 to SYGVKD. The CDR3 contains 15 residues, cysteine and phenylalanine counted. Only the CDR3 DNA is retained, 45 bases long and in frame from the first base. The V end gives up 3 bases and the J end 0 bases, leaving 2 bases in the junction not matched to a gene. Notes on this clone: Its antigen is still unknown. There are no base qualities to consult, and no much larger clone falls within one base.

Whole blood was collected in K2EDTA tubes by collaborating institutions according to the institutions' own protocols. For TCRbeta analysis, collaborators shipped samples as frozen whole blood, isolated PBMCs, or DNA extracted from either of those sample types. The clonotype comes from a woman aged 80 or over with acute or convalescent COVID-19. The rearranged segments are TRBV10-3 and TRBJ2-7, and TRBD1 matches 10 of the central bases. The sample was peripheral blood. CDR3 protein: CAISERDRGSYEQYF. The DNA is TGTGCCATCAGTGAAAGGGACAGGGGCTCCTACGAGCAGTACTTC.